The 14 T cell receptor beta chains below come from one sample, sequenced in a study of vaccination effects on CD4 cells after COVID-19. The antigens of these receptors remain unknown. Antigen-specific CD4+ T cells were expanded (with viral peptide pools) by the ViraFEST assay ahead of sequencing. With 9 to 11 days of culture completed, CD4+ T cells were isolated. Vaccine recipients had no previous SARS-CoV-2 infection; their nucleocapsid antibodies were negative. Produced via immunoSEQ multiplex PCR; TCRdb's table is partial and in-frame only. This table has fewer than 25,000 clones, over 70% appearing once. Source: CD4+ T cells from PBMCs cultured with HCoV-NL63 spike peptides, taken before COVID-19 vaccination. The receptor source for this set is a human donor who received a COVID-19 vaccine.

This sequence joins TRBV3-1 (or the pseudogene TRBV3-2) and TRBJ2-1, with 12 positions matching TRBD2. The ends lost 4 bases at V and 6 bases at J; junction bases unmatched: 7. CDR1 and CDR2 from the germline V gene are LGHDT and YNNKEL (reference sequence). The CDR3 runs to 16 residues. The CDR3 DNA is TGTGCCAGCAGCCGTCTAGCGGGGGGGCTTGGCAATGAGCAGTTCTTC. It is translated as CASSRLAGGLGNEQFF.

This clone was counted a few times. The chain joins TRBV12-5 to TRBJ2-3; D call uncertain. The CDR3 spans 13 residues. CDR1 and CDR2 from the germline V gene are LGHNT and FRNRAP. Trimming removed 0 bases from V and 3 bases from J, with 4 bases in between. The CDR3 DNA reads TGTGCTAGTGGTTTGGTTCTAACAGATACGCAGTATTTT. This gives the protein CASGLVLTDTQYF. The full variable domain, with the rest looked up from reference TRBV12-5 and TRBJ2-3, is DARVTQTPRHKVTEMGQEVTMRCQPILGHNTVFWYRQTMMQGLELLAYFRNRAPLDDSGMPKDRFSAEMPDATLATLKIQPSEPRDSAVYFCASGLVLTDTQYFGPGTRLTVL.

This chain connects TRBV10-1 to TRBJ2-7; TRBD1 aligns across 7 bases. The CDR3 spans 13 residues. Germline V CDR1 and CDR2: WNHNN, SYGVQD (reference sequence). V lost 5 bases, J lost 3 bases, and 4 bases stayed unmatched. The CDR3 sequence: CASSSQGVYEQYF. The CDR3 DNA is TGCGCCAGCAGTTCGCAGGGGGTCTACGAGCAGTACTTC.

The chain uses TRBV11-3 and TRBJ2-6, with 7 positions matching TRBD1. V shed 3 bases, J shed 2 bases, and the junction held 4 bases outside the gene matches. The CDR3 has 16 amino acids. Germline lookup yields CDR1 SGHNT and CDR2 YENEEA. In nucleotides, the CDR3 is TGTGCCAGCAGCTTTCTTGGGACAGCTGGGGCCAACGTCCTGACTTTC. It codes for CASSFLGTAGANVLTF.

The chain recombines TRBV6-6 with TRBJ2-5; 11 positions match TRBD2. CDR1 and CDR2 from the germline V gene are MNHNY and SVGAGI (reference sequence). Trimming removed 10 bases from V and 3 bases from J; junction bases left unmatched: 4. CDR3 size: 13 residues. The CDR3 DNA reads as TGTGCCATCAGACTAGCGGGGAAAGAGACCCAGTACTTC. This codes for CAIRLAGKETQYF.

This clone was seen only a few times. The chain combines TRBV4-1 with TRBJ1-6, with D perhaps TRBD1 (6 bases). The CDR3 consists of 19 residues. CDR1 is MGHRA, CDR2 YSYEKL, per germline. Trimming removed 1 base from V and 6 bases from J, with 22 bases in between. The CDR3 sequence is CASSQVRGGLGSANSPLHF. The CDR3 bases are TGCGCCAGCAGCCAAGTCAGGGGTGGTTTGGGTTCGGCTAATTCACCCCTCCACTTT.

The chain carries TRBV4-1 and TRBJ1-1; 10 nucleotides line up with TRBD1. This CDR3 region has 16 residues. Germline CDR1 MGHRA, CDR2 YSYEKL. Trimming cost V 7 bases and J 1 base; bases outside gene matches: 9. The DNA of the CDR3 is TGCGCCAGCACGTACCGGACAGGGGGGTCGAACACTGAAGCTTTCTTT. Its translation is CASTYRTGGSNTEAFF.

The V call is TRBV30, the J call TRBJ1-1; D uncertain. CDR3 length: 11 residues. Looked up from germline, CDR1 is GTSNPN and CDR2 is SVGIG (reference sequence). With 2 bases removed from V and 8 bases from J, the gap between germline ends came to 9 bases. CDR3 DNA sequence: TGTGCCTGGAGTACGGGTCGAGAAGCTTTCTTT. Protein: CAWSTGREAFF. The complete variable domain, with remaining parts taken from reference TRBV30 and TRBJ1-1, reads SQTIHQWPATLVQPVGSPLSLECTVEGTSNPNLYWYRQAAGRGLQLLFYSVGIGQISSEVPQNLSASRPQDRQFILSSKKLLLSDSGFYLCAWSTGREAFFGQGTRLTVV.

This clone has only a few counts. The rearrangement links TRBV27 to TRBJ2-2, with D perhaps matching TRBD1 or TRBD2 (5 bases each). V lost 3 bases and J 0 bases, leaving 14 bases between the germline ends. In germline, CDR1 is MNHEY, CDR2 SMNVEV (reference sequence). The CDR3 loop spans 17 amino acids. CDR3 in DNA: TGTGCCAGCAGTTTGGACGCCGGGGCAGCGAACACCGGGGAGCTGTTTTTT. Amino acids: CASSLDAGAANTGELFF.

V and J are TRBV21-1 and TRBJ2-7; TRBD2 was called by the table and not checked on the DNA. TRBV21-1 is a pseudogene locus. The CDR3 sequence is 12 residues long. CDR3 residues: CGDAGNSYEQYF. The DNA for the CDR3 is TGTGGCGACGCGGGTAACTCCTACGAGCAGTACTTC.

V usage is TRBV19 and J usage is TRBJ1-2; 7 bases align to TRBD1. Germline V lookup: CDR1 LNHDA, CDR2 SQIVND (reference sequence). This CDR3 is built from 15 residues. V lost 6 bases, J lost 4 bases, and 11 bases stayed unmatched. DNA of the CDR3: TGTGCCAGTAGCAACCCAAGGGGGCTGGGCTATGGCTACACCTTC. Translation gives CASSNPRGLGYGYTF.

V and J are TRBV5-1 and TRBJ2-7; the D gene is possibly TRBD1 (5 bases). V lost 1 base and J 2 bases, leaving 10 bases between the germline ends. The CDR3 runs to 14 residues. Germline V gene lookup returns CDR1 SGHRS and CDR2 YFSETQ. The CDR3 loop reads CASSLTGPAYEQYF. The CDR3 region has the DNA TGCGCCAGCAGCTTGACAGGACCTGCCTACGAGCAGTACTTC.

The CDR3: CASTPVPGGGYTF. CDR3 sequence (DNA): TGTGCCAGCACCCCGGTGCCGGGAGGCGGCTACACCTTC. The chain uses TRBV6-5 and TRBJ1-2; D is unresolved. Germline V gives CDR1 MNHEY, CDR2 SVGAGI. The V gene lost 7 bases and the J gene lost 8 bases, with 17 bases spanning the gap. CDR3 length: 13 residues.

The genes are TRBV6-5 and TRBJ2-3; a weak D match, TRBD1 (6 bases). Germline CDR1 and CDR2: MNHEY and SVGAGI. CDR3 length: 13 amino acids. Trimming stripped 0 bases from V and 8 bases from J, with 9 bases between. The CDR3 spells CASSYSGTSTQYF. The CDR3 DNA reads TGTGCCAGCAGTTACTCAGGGACATCTACGCAGTATTTT.